The sequence of this TCR beta chain was determined in a study of shared clonotypes between healthy human individuals. The CDR3 is 13 residues long. The J segment lost 9 bases and the V segment lost 6 bases, leaving 6 bases of the junction unmatched. Germline V gene lookup returns CDR1 MGHDK and CDR2 SYGVNS. Remarks on this clone: What it recognizes is unknown.

General study results and limits: Sorted-subset samples were not fully sequenced, rarefaction indicated.

TCRdb's table, derived via immunoSEQ multiplex PCR, lists solely in-frame clones and lacks some. The data hold fewer than 2.5 million clones, with roughly 93% observed a single time. The TCR sequence derives from a man younger than 35 in good health. Some clones in this sample may be carry-over from other donors' samples. Material: naive CD4+ T cells from PBMCs. The subset was: CD45RA+ positively selected. This chain connects TRBV25-1 to TRBJ1-5, with 9 bases fitting TRBD1. CDR3 nucleotide sequence: TGTGCCAGCAGCCCCCGGGACAGGGTGCCCCAGCATTTT. This translates into CASSPRDRVPQHF.